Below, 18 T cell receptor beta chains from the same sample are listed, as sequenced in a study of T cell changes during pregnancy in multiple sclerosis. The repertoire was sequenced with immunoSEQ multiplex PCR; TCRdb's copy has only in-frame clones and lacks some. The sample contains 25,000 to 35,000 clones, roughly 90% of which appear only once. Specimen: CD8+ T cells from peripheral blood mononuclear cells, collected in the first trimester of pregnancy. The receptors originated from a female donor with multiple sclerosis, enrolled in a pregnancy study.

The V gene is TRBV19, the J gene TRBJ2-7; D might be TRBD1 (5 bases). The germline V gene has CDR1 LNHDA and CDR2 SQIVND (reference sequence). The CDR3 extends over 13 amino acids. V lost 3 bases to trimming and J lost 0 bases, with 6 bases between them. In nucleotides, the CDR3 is TGTGCCAGTAGTATGGACACCTCCTACGAGCAGTACTTC. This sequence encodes CASSMDTSYEQYF. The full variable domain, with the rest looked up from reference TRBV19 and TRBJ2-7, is DGGITQSPKYLFRKEGQNVTLSCEQNLNHDAMYWYRQDPGQGLRLIYYSQIVNDFQKGDIAEGYSVSREKKESFPLTVTSAQKNPTAFYLCASSMDTSYEQYFGPGTRLTVT.

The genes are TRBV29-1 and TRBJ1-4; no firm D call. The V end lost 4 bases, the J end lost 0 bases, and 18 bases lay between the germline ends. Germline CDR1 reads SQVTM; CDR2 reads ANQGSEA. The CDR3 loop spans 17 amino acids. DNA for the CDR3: TGCAGCGTTGTACATTGGCCAGAGGGCGCAACTAATGAAAAACTGTTTTTT. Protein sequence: CSVVHWPEGATNEKLFF.

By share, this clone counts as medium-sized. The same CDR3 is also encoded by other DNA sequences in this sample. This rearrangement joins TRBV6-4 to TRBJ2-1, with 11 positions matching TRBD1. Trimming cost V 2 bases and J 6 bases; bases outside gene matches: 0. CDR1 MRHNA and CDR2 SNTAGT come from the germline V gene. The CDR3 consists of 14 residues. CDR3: CASSDGTGGNEQFF. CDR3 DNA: TGTGCCAGCAGTGACGGGACAGGGGGCAATGAGCAGTTCTTC.

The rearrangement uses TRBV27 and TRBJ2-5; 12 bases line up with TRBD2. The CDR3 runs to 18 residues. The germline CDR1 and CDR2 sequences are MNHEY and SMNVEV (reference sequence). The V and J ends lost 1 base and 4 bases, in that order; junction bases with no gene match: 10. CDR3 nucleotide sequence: TGTGCCAGCAGTTTATGGGGGACTAGCGGGTCAATGGGAGAGACCCAGTACTTC. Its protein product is CASSLWGTSGSMGETQYF.

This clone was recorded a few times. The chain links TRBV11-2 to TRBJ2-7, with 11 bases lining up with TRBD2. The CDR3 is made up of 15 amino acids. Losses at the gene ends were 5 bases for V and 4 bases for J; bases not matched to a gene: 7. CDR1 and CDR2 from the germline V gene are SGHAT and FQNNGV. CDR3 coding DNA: TGTGCCAGCAGCCTAACCGGGACTAGCGGATACGAGCAGTACTTC. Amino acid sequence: CASSLTGTSGYEQYF. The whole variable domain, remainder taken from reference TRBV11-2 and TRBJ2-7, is EAGVAQSPRYKIIEKRQSVAFWCNPISGHATLYWYQQILGQGPKLLIQFQNNGVVDDSQLPKDRFSAERLKGVDSTLKIQPAKLEDSAVYLCASSLTGTSGYEQYFGPGTRLTVT.

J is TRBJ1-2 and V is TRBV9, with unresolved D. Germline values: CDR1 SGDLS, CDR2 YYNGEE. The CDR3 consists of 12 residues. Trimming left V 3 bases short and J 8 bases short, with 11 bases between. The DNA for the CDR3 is TGTGCCAGCAGCGCCACAGCGGGCGGCTACACCTTC. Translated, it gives CASSATAGGYTF.

The CDR3 loop reads CASSLLAGGIGNEQFF. The CDR3 DNA sequence: TGTGCCAGTAGTCTTCTAGCGGGAGGGATCGGCAATGAGCAGTTCTTC. The chain is built from TRBV19 and TRBJ2-1, with 12 bases lining up with TRBD2. Germline V gene data show CDR1 as LNHDA and CDR2 as SQIVND (reference sequence). V shed 5 bases and J 6 bases; nucleotides not matched to a gene: 8. There are 16 residues in the CDR3.

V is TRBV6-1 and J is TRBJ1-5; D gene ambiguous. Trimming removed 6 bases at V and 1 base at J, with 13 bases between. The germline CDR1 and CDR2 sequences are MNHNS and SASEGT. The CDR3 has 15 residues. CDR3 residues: CASSYWSGSNQPQHF. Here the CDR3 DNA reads TGTGCCAGCAGCTATTGGTCCGGGAGCAATCAGCCCCAGCATTTT.

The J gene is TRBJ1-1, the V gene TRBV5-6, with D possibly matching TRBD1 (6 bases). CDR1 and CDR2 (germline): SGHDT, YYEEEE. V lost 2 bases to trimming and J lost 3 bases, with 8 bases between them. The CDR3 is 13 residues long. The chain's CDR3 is CASSFTGYTEAFF. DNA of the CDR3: TGTGCCAGCAGCTTTACAGGGTACACTGAAGCTTTCTTT.

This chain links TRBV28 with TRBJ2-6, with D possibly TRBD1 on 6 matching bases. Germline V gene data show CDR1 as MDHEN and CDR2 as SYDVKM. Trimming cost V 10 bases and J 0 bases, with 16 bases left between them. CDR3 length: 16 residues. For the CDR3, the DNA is TGTGCCACTGTGACAGGCGAGTCCTCTGGGGCCAACGTCCTGACTTTC. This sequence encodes CATVTGESSGANVLTF.

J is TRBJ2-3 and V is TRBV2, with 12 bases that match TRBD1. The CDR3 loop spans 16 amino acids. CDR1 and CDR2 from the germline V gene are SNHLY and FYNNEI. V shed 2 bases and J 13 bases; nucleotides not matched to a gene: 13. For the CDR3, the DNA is TGTGCCAGCAGTGAACGCTATCTACTCGGGACAGGGGGCGAGTATTTT. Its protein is CASSERYLLGTGGEYF.

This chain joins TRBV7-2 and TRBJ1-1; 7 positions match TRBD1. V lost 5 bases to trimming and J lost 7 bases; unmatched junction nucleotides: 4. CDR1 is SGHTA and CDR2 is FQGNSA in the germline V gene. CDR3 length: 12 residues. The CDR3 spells CASSPDRVEAFF. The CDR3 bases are TGTGCCAGCAGCCCAGACAGGGTTGAAGCTTTCTTT.

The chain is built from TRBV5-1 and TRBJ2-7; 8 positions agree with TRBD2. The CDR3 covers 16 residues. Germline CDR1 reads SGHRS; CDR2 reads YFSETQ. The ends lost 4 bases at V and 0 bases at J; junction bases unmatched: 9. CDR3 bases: TGCGCCAGCAGCACTGGACTAGCTACTAGCTCCTACGAGCAGTACTTC. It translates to CASSTGLATSSYEQYF.

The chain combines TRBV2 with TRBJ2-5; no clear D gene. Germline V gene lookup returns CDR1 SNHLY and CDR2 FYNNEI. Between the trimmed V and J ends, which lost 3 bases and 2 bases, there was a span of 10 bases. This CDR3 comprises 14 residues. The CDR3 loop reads CASSDRLQQETQYF. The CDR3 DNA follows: TGTGCCAGCAGTGACCGACTGCAACAAGAGACCCAGTACTTC.

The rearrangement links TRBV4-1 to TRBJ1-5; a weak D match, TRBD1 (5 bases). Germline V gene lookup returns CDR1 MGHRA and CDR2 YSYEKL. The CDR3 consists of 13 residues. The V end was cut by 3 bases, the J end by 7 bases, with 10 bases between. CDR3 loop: CASSQEGLQPQHF. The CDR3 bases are TGCGCCAGCAGCCAGGAGGGGTTGCAGCCCCAGCATTTT.

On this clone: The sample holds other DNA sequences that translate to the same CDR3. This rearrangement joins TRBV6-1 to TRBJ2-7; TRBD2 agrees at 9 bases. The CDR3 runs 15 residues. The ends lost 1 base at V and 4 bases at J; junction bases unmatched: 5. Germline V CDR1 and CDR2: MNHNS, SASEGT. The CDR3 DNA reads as TGTGCCAGCAGTGAAGGGTTAGCGGGAGTGTACGAGCAGTACTTC. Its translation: CASSEGLAGVYEQYF.

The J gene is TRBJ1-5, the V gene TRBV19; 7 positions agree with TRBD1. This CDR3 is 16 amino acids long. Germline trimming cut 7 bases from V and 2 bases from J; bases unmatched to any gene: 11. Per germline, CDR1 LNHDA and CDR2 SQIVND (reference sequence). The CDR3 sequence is CASNLFTGTGNQPQHF. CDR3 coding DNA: TGTGCCAGTAACCTTTTCACCGGGACAGGCAATCAGCCCCAGCATTTT.

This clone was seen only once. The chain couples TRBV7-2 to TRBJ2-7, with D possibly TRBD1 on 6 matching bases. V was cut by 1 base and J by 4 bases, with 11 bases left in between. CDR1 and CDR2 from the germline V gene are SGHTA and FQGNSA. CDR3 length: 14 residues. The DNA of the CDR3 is TGTGCCAGCAGCTTAGTCAGGGGATCTTACGAGCAGTACTTC. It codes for CASSLVRGSYEQYF. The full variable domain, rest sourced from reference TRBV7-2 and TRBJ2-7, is GAGVSQSPSNKVTEKGKDVELRCDPISGHTALYWYRQSLGQGLEFLIYFQGNSAPDKSGLPSDRFSAERTGGSVSTLTIQRTQQEDSAVYLCASSLVRGSYEQYFGPGTRLTVT.